This TCR beta chain was recovered during a study of breast tumors, draining lymph nodes, adjacent tissues listed by TCRdb under 2016. Regarding the research as a whole: Breast cancer patients provided tumor, adjacent nontumor tissue and axillary lymph nodes, and the study compared the TCR beta repertoires across these three sources. In human breast cancer, the study set out to assess how tumor, surrounding tissue and draining lymph node repertoires relate to one another and whether T cells might be exchanged between them.

Study-level results and caveats: Tumor T-cell repertoires showed less diversity than lymph node repertoires and more diversity than nontumor tissue repertoires, and tumor T-cell repertoires showed preferential V and J gene usage. A scenario in which most tumor T cells derive from the lymph node and then expand within tumor tissue was judged to be consistent with the data. Tumor and nontumor tissue repertoires were found to be significantly more similar in luminal-like than in basal-like breast cancer. The conclusion that tumor T cells originate in lymph nodes was framed as consistent with a hypothesis rather than directly demonstrated.

The reads were generated on an Illumina HiSeq 2000. TCR beta chain libraries were generated through multiplex PCR amplification. High-throughput sequencing was used to analyze the amplified TCR beta chain products. Using fastp at Q25 and MiXCR, TCRdb reprocessed the public reads and kept productive beta chains. Under each unique CDR3 protein, matching rows form one entry showing the most common genes and DNA. Here the sample has around 25,000 distinct CDR3 sequences; roughly a quarter occur a single time. The top ten constitute roughly 13% of the sample. Concerning this clonotype itself: It lacks a known antigen. No base-level quality is on record; no much larger clone is a single base apart.

The source material was breast tumor tissue. The TCR sequence derives from a female donor with breast cancer. Some clones in this sample may be carry-over from other donors' samples.

The DNA sequence is TGTGCCAGCAAGGGGGGAGTCGCCAATGAGCAGTTCTTC. The encoded protein is CASKGGVANEQFF. The chain couples TRBV2 to TRBJ2-1; the D assignment is uncertain and may be TRBD1 or TRBD2, with 6 bases supporting each. Counted from cysteine to phenylalanine, this CDR3 has 13 amino acids. Of the read, only the CDR3 DNA is kept; its 39 bases are in frame from base 1. The junction carries 13 bases between V and J, which are trimmed by 7 bases and 6 bases respectively. As encoded in the germline V gene, CDR1 is SNHLY while CDR2 is FYNNEI.